This T cell receptor (beta chain) came from a study of cytomegalovirus exposure and HLA in healthy donors. 13 Jbeta primers and 60 Vbeta primers were used for the PCR. In the original processing: Approximately 11 million shared chains were among approximately 87 million unique TCR beta chains counted in a later analysis. Only in-frame clones appear in the TCRdb table, and some are missing; sequencing was by immunoSEQ multiplex PCR. V and J calls and clone size are those listed in that table; D and trimming were worked out from the DNA. The profile shows 95,000 to 120,000 clones, about 78% of them singletons. Study outcomes and limitations: With DRB1 most and HLA-C fewest, TCR association rates differed between HLA loci in a later analysis. A later analysis found that most CMV-associated TCR beta chains appeared HLA-restricted.

In the case of this clone: Its target is not known.

The V gene lost 4 bases and the J gene lost 4 bases, with 16 bases spanning the gap. Germline loops: CDR1 SGHRS, CDR2 YFSETQ. The CDR3 extends over 15 amino acids. The rearrangement links TRBV5-1 to TRBJ2-3; no reliable D call. The TCR originated in a woman in her twenties or thirties in good health and CMV-seropositive. Sequenced input: PBMCs. The CDR3 reads CASSVNSKTADTQYF. DNA for the CDR3: TGCGCCAGCAGCGTGAACAGCAAAACAGCAGATACGCAGTATTTT.